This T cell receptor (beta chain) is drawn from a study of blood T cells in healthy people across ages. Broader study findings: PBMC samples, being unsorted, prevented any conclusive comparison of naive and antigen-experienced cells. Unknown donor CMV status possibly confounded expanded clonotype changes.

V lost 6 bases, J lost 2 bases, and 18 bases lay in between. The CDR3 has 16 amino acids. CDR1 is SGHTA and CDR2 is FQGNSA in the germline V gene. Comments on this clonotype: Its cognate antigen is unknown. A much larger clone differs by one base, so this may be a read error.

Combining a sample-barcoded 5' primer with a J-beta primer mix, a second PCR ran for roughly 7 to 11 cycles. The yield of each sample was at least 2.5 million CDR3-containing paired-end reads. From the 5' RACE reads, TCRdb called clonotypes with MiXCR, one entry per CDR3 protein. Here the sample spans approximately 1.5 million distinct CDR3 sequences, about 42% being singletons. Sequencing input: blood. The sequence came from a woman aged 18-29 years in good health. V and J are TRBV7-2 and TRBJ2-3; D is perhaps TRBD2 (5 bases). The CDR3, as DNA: TGTGCCAGCAGGCAGGAGACTAACCTCAACACAGATACGCAGTATTTT. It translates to CASRQETNLNTDTQYF. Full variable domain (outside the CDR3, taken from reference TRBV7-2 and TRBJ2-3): GAGVSQSPSNKVTEKGKDVELRCDPISGHTALYWYRQSLGQGLEFLIYFQGNSAPDKSGLPSDRFSAERTGGSVSTLTIQRTQQEDSAVYLCASRQETNLNTDTQYFGPGTRLTVL.